The 23 T cell receptor beta chains presented below share a single source sample, sequenced in a study of monozygotic twins with inflammatory bowel disease. TCRdb reprocessed the 5' RACE reads, with one entry per CDR3 protein and no DNA. Its table lists about 110,000 distinct CDR3 sequences. Sequencing was performed on blood. These receptors were taken from a human donor with ulcerative colitis or Crohn's disease, or a healthy co-twin of an affected twin (not recorded which).

This chain's CDR3 is CASSASGTGRSGYTF. This chain links TRBV9 with TRBJ1-2; TCRdb returns TRBD1, unconfirmable since there is no DNA. Germline V CDR1 and CDR2: SGDLS, YYNGEE. The CDR3 has 15 amino acids.

The chain links TRBV29-1 to TRBJ2-7; TCRdb indicates TRBD1, and absent DNA this call remains unverified. The V gene's germline CDR1 is SQVTM and CDR2 ANQGSEA. CDR3 length: 11 residues. The CDR3 spells CSSLWQGEQYF.

V usage is TRBV19 and J usage is TRBJ1-1; TCRdb proposes TRBD1, but this gene call is untestable without DNA. This CDR3 is 14 amino acids long. CDR1 and CDR2 from the germline V gene are LNHDA and SQIVND (reference sequence). The CDR3 sequence is CASSIDSQGSEAFF.

The chain carries TRBV7-2 and TRBJ2-7; TCRdb's D gene call, TRBD1, goes unchecked for lack of DNA. The CDR3 contains 15 residues. Germline values: CDR1 SGHTA, CDR2 FQGNSA. CDR3 residues: CASSFWTGAGVEQYF.

J is TRBJ2-1 and V is TRBV4-3; no DNA is available, so the TRBD2 call from TCRdb remains unchecked. Germline lookup yields CDR1 LGHNA and CDR2 YSLEER. The CDR3 covers 17 residues. Here the CDR3 reads CASSQDLLAGVLNEQFF.

The CDR3: CASSPRGPGGAKNIQYF. The J gene is TRBJ2-4, the V gene TRBV18; without DNA, the TCRdb call of TRBD1 cannot be checked. This CDR3 contains 17 residues. The germline CDR1 and CDR2 sequences are KGHSH and LQKENI.

The J gene is TRBJ1-4, the V gene TRBV12-3 or TRBV12-4. The CDR3 consists of 16 residues. The CDR3 loop reads CASSYPASQAWEKLFF.

The rearrangement uses TRBV7-6 and TRBJ2-1; no DNA is available, so the TRBD1 call from TCRdb remains unchecked. The CDR3 loop spans 15 amino acids. Per germline, CDR1 SGHVS and CDR2 FNYEAQ. The CDR3: CASTQGTDWDNEQFF.

The rearrangement uses TRBV5-1 and TRBJ2-1; TCRdb returns TRBD2, unconfirmable since there is no DNA. Germline V lookup: CDR1 SGHRS, CDR2 YFSETQ. The length of the CDR3 is 15 residues. CDR3 loop: CASSLGSSGDNEQFF.

The chain is built from TRBV6-2 or TRBV6-3 and TRBJ2-2; TCRdb's D gene call, TRBD1, goes unchecked for lack of DNA. The CDR3 runs 15 residues. CDR1 is MNHEY, CDR2 SVGEGT, per germline. CDR3 region: CATSRPTGATGELFF.

The V gene is TRBV5-6, the J gene TRBJ1-4. The CDR3 contains 15 residues. Germline-derived CDR1 and CDR2 are SGHDT and YYEEEE. CDR3: CASSLLRRYNEKLFF.

This rearrangement joins TRBV24-1 to TRBJ2-1. Germline loops: CDR1 KGHDR, CDR2 SFDVKD. CDR3 length: 14 residues. CDR3 protein: CATSDVRNFDEQFF.

The chain couples TRBV10-3 to TRBJ2-1. The CDR3 is 15 residues long. CDR1 is ENHRY and CDR2 is SYGVKD in the germline V gene. The CDR3 here is CAISAGQGSYNEQFF.

The chain employs TRBV4-1 and TRBJ2-2; TCRdb names TRBD2, which stays unverified in the absence of DNA. Germline lookup yields CDR1 MGHRA and CDR2 YSYEKL. The CDR3 consists of 16 residues. CDR3 in amino acids: CGSKVAGVMDTGELFF.

The J gene is TRBJ2-1, the V gene TRBV5-1. The CDR3 consists of 16 residues. CDR1 is SGHRS and CDR2 is YFSETQ in the germline V gene. CDR3 sequence reads: CASSFIEIGVGNEQFF.

The V and J genes are TRBV6-2 or TRBV6-3 and TRBJ2-3. The CDR3 extends over 11 amino acids. Germline V gene lookup returns CDR1 MNHEY and CDR2 SVGEGT. The CDR3 loop reads CASKRADTQYF.

The rearrangement joins TRBV15 to TRBJ2-5; TCRdb proposes TRBD2, but this gene call is untestable without DNA. The CDR3 contains 16 residues. In germline, CDR1 is LNHNV, CDR2 YYDKDF (reference sequence). The CDR3 sequence is CATSLGLAGGSETQYF.

The chain carries TRBV5-1 and TRBJ2-1; the D call of TRBD2 rests on TCRdb alone, since no DNA is present to check it. Germline V gives CDR1 SGHRS, CDR2 YFSETQ. The CDR3 contains 15 residues. The CDR3 is CASSLGLAGADEQFF.

The V call is TRBV19, the J call TRBJ1-2; TCRdb's D call of TRBD1 is untestable without DNA. The CDR3 is made up of 15 amino acids. CDR1 is LNHDA and CDR2 is SQIVND in the germline V gene (reference sequence). CDR3 region: CASTKNPRDPYGYTF.

The chain has TRBV9 and TRBJ2-1; no DNA is available, so the TRBD2 call from TCRdb remains unchecked. The germline V gene encodes CDR1 SGDLS and CDR2 YYNGEE. This CDR3 has 20 residues. The CDR3 is CASSAGTSGREWGSYNEQFF.

CDR3 residues: CASSRGGYEQFF. The chain uses TRBV12-3 or TRBV12-4 and TRBJ2-1; no DNA is available, so the TRBD2 call from TCRdb remains unchecked. The CDR3 has 12 residues.

V is TRBV30 and J is TRBJ1-1. The CDR3 has 13 residues. In germline, CDR1 is GTSNPN, CDR2 SVGIG (reference sequence). The CDR3 is CAWSMVRSREAFF.

The genes are TRBV4-3 and TRBJ2-1; TCRdb calls TRBD2, which cannot be checked without DNA. The CDR3 spans 14 residues. Germline CDR1 LGHNA, CDR2 YSLEER. The chain's CDR3 is CASSEETGLGIQFF.